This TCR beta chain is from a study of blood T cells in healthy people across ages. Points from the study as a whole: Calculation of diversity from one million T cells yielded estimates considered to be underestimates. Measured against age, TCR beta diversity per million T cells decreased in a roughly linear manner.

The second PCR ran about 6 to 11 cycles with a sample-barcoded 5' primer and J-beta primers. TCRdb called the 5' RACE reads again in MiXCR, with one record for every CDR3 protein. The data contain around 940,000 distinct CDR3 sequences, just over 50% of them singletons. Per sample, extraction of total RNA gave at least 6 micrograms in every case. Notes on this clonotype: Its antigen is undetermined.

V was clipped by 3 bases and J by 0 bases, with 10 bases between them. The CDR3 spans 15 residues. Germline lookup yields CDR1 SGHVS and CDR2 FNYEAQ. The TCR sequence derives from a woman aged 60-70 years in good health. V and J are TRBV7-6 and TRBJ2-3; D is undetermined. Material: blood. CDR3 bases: TGTGCCAGCAGCTTCCCCTACGTTAGCACAGATACGCAGTATTTT. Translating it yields CASSFPYVSTDTQYF. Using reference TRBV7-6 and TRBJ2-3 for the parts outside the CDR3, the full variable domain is GAGVSQSPRYKVTKRGQDVALRCDPISGHVSLYWYRQALGQGPEFLTYFNYEAQQDKSGLPNDRFSAERPEGSISTLTIQRTEQRDSAMYRCASSFPYVSTDTQYFGPGTRLTVL.